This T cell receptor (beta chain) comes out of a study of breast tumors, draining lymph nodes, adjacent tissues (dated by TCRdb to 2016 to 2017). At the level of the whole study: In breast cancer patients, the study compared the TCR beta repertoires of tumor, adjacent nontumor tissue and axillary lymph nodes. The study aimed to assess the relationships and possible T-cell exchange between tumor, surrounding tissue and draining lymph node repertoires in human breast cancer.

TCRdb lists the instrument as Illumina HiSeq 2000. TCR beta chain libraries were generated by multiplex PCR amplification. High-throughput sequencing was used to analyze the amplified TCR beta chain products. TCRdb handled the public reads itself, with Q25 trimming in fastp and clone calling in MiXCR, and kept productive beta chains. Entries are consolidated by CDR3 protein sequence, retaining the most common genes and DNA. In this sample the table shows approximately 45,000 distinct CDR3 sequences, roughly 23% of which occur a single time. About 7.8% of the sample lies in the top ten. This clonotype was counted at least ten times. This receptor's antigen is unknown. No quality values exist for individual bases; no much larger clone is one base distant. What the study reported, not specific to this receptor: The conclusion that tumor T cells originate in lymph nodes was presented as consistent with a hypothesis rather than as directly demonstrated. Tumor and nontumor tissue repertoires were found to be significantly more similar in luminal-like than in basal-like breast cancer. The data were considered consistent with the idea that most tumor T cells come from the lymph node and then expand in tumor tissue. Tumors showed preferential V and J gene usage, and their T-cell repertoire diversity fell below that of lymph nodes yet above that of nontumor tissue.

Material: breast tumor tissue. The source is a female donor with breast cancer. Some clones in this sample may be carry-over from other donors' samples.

CDR3 sequence: CSVEQTDGYTF. The DNA sequence is TGCAGCGTCGAGCAGACGGATGGCTACACCTTC. The rearranged segments are TRBV29-1 and TRBJ1-2, with no confident D gene call. From cysteine to phenylalanine, the CDR3 is 11 amino acids long. Only the CDR3 part of the read is kept: 33 bases, read in frame from the first base. The germline V gene yields SQVTM for CDR1 and ANQGSEA for CDR2. V gives up 6 bases and J gives up 6 bases, and the segment between their germline ends measures 11 bases.